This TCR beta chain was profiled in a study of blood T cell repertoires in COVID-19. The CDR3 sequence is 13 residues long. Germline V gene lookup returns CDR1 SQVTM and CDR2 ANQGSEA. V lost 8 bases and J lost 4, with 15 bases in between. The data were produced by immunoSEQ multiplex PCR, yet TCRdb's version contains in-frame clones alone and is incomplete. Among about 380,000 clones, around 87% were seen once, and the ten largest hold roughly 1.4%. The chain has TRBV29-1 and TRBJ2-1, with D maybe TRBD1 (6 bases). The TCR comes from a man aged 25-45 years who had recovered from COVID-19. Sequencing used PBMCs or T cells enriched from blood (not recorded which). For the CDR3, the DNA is TGCAGCACCATAGAAAGGGGGTACAATGAGCAGTTCTTC. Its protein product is CSTIERGYNEQFF.